Listed below are T cell receptor beta chains from one sample, sequenced in a study of PD-L1 blockade in urothelial cancer. Sequencing used immunoSEQ multiplex PCR; TCRdb keeps in-frame clones, though not all of them. The table records about 83,000 clones, around 90% of them present only once. Sequenced material: PBMCs, taken around atezolizumab (anti-PD-L1) treatment. The receptors were gathered from a woman aged 70 to 79 with urothelial cancer. CDR3s include the opening cysteine and the closing phenylalanine or tryptophan. D genes are given only for firm matches. Clone size is shown for a subset of rows, as once, few, many or a class of expanded clone.

j_gene: TRBJ1-5; d_gene: TRBD1; v_gene: TRBV9; abundance: -; CDR3aa: CASSSGQGGNQPQHF; CDR3nt: TGTGCCAGCAGCTCGGGACAGGGAGGCAATCAGCCCCAGCATTTT
j_gene: TRBJ2-3; d_gene: TRBD2; v_gene: TRBV9; abundance: -; CDR3aa: CASSVGTSFPPTDTQYF; CDR3nt: TGTGCCAGCAGCGTCGGGACTAGTTTTCCTCCCACAGATACGCAGTATTTT
j_gene: TRBJ2-7; d_gene: -; v_gene: TRBV11-2; abundance: -; CDR3aa: CASSLAGTTYEQYF; CDR3nt: TGTGCCAGCAGCTTAGCCGGTACCACCTACGAGCAGTACTTC
j_gene: TRBJ1-2; d_gene: -; v_gene: TRBV6-1; abundance: -; CDR3aa: CASSEAQQASYGYTF; CDR3nt: TGTGCCAGCAGTGAAGCCCAGCAGGCGTCCTATGGCTACACCTTC
j_gene: TRBJ1-1; d_gene: -; v_gene: TRBV2; abundance: -; CDR3aa: CATTGPMNTEAFF; CDR3nt: TGTGCCACGACAGGCCCCATGAACACTGAAGCTTTCTTT
j_gene: TRBJ1-1; d_gene: -; v_gene: TRBV6-5; abundance: few; CDR3aa: CASSYDSDPGTEAFF; CDR3nt: TGTGCCAGCAGTTATGATAGCGATCCCGGAACTGAAGCTTTCTTT
j_gene: TRBJ2-2; d_gene: -; v_gene: TRBV6-5; abundance: -; CDR3aa: CASSYWTHDRGELFF; CDR3nt: TGTGCCAGCAGTTACTGGACACACGACAGGGGGGAGCTGTTTTTT
j_gene: TRBJ1-6; d_gene: -; v_gene: TRBV11-2; abundance: -; CDR3aa: CASSLDRASPLHF; CDR3nt: TGTGCCAGCAGCTTAGACAGGGCTTCACCCCTCCACTTT
j_gene: TRBJ2-1; d_gene: TRBD1; v_gene: TRBV5-5; abundance: -; CDR3aa: CASSFLLDRGAYNEQFF; CDR3nt: TGTGCCAGCAGCTTCCTCCTGGACAGGGGCGCCTACAATGAGCAGTTCTTC
j_gene: TRBJ2-2; d_gene: TRBD1; v_gene: TRBV18; abundance: -; CDR3aa: CASSPMSGTGPIRGSGELFF; CDR3nt: TGTGCCAGCTCACCTATGTCCGGGACAGGACCCATTCGTGGATCCGGGGAGCTGTTTTTT
j_gene: TRBJ2-7; d_gene: TRBD1; v_gene: TRBV2; abundance: -; CDR3aa: CASRDRGPLSEQYF; CDR3nt: TGTGCCAGCAGAGACAGGGGGCCCCTGTCCGAGCAGTACTTC
j_gene: TRBJ1-2; d_gene: -; v_gene: TRBV30; abundance: -; CDR3aa: CAWSGPESPSGGNYGYTF; CDR3nt: TGTGCCTGGAGTGGGCCCGAGTCCCCCAGTGGCGGAAACTATGGCTACACCTTC
j_gene: TRBJ1-1; d_gene: TRBD1; v_gene: TRBV5-1; abundance: few; CDR3aa: CASSSTFGQGSSNTEAFF; CDR3nt: TGCGCCAGCAGCTCAACCTTCGGACAGGGGTCCTCGAACACTGAAGCTTTCTTT
j_gene: TRBJ2-7; d_gene: -; v_gene: TRBV5-1; abundance: -; CDR3aa: CASSLEPGLGGQYF; CDR3nt: TGCGCCAGCAGCTTGGAACCGGGGCTAGGGGGGCAGTACTTC
j_gene: TRBJ1-2; d_gene: TRBD1; v_gene: TRBV7-2; abundance: few; CDR3aa: CASSLGDRVSYTF; CDR3nt: TGTGCCAGCAGCTTAGGTGACAGGGTTAGCTACACCTTC
j_gene: TRBJ2-1; d_gene: TRBD2; v_gene: TRBV19; abundance: -; CDR3aa: CASSGGLAGANEQFF; CDR3nt: TGTGCCAGTAGTGGGGGACTAGCGGGAGCAAATGAGCAGTTCTTC
j_gene: TRBJ1-5; d_gene: -; v_gene: TRBV2; abundance: -; CDR3aa: CASRNPKGAEAQHF; CDR3nt: TGTGCCAGCAGGAATCCTAAAGGGGCGGAAGCCCAGCATTTT
j_gene: TRBJ2-7; d_gene: TRBD1; v_gene: TRBV2; abundance: -; CDR3aa: CASNKDRVAYEQYF; CDR3nt: TGTGCCAGCAATAAGGACAGGGTCGCCTACGAGCAGTACTTC
j_gene: TRBJ1-3; d_gene: TRBD1; v_gene: TRBV4-3; abundance: -; CDR3aa: CASSQARFGQGVLGNTIYF; CDR3nt: TGCGCCAGCAGCCAAGCCCGCTTCGGACAGGGAGTTTTAGGAAACACCATATATTTT
j_gene: TRBJ2-1; d_gene: TRBD2; v_gene: TRBV9; abundance: -; CDR3aa: CASSVAAGAYNEQFF; CDR3nt: TGTGCCAGCAGCGTAGCAGCGGGAGCCTACAATGAGCAGTTCTTC
j_gene: TRBJ1-5; d_gene: -; v_gene: TRBV28; abundance: -; CDR3aa: CATLWTAGWNQPQHF; CDR3nt: TGTGCCACCTTATGGACAGCTGGATGGAATCAGCCCCAGCATTTT
j_gene: TRBJ2-5; d_gene: TRBD1; v_gene: TRBV27; abundance: -; CDR3aa: CASSPWTGRGETQYF; CDR3nt: TGTGCCAGCAGCCCCTGGACAGGGCGAGGAGAGACCCAGTACTTC
j_gene: TRBJ2-7; d_gene: -; v_gene: TRBV28; abundance: -; CDR3aa: CASSGGRWEQYF; CDR3nt: TGTGCCAGCAGTGGAGGACGCTGGGAGCAGTACTTC
j_gene: TRBJ1-2; d_gene: TRBD1; v_gene: TRBV7-2; abundance: -; CDR3aa: CAITRGPNYGYTF; CDR3nt: TGTGCCATTACCAGGGGGCCCAACTATGGCTACACCTTC
j_gene: TRBJ1-2; d_gene: TRBD1; v_gene: TRBV19; abundance: -; CDR3aa: CASGFSRGADGYTF; CDR3nt: TGTGCCAGTGGCTTTTCCAGGGGGGCAGATGGCTACACCTTC
j_gene: TRBJ1-1; d_gene: -; v_gene: TRBV27; abundance: -; CDR3aa: CASSLRPRIDREAFF; CDR3nt: TGTGCCAGCAGTTTAAGGCCCCGTATCGACAGGGAAGCTTTCTTT
j_gene: TRBJ2-5; d_gene: TRBD1; v_gene: TRBV5-1; abundance: -; CDR3aa: CASSLMVGDRGRETQYF; CDR3nt: TGCGCCAGCAGCTTGATGGTAGGGGACAGGGGGCGAGAGACCCAGTACTTC
j_gene: TRBJ2-5; d_gene: -; v_gene: TRBV4-3; abundance: -; CDR3aa: CASSQDRGQQETQYF; CDR3nt: TGCGCCAGCAGCCAAGATCGAGGGCAGCAAGAGACCCAGTACTTC
j_gene: TRBJ1-4; d_gene: -; v_gene: TRBV6-1; abundance: -; CDR3aa: CASSDVSGRRNEKLFF; CDR3nt: TGTGCCAGCAGTGATGTTTCAGGGAGGCGAAATGAAAAACTGTTTTTT
j_gene: TRBJ1-5; d_gene: -; v_gene: TRBV10-3; abundance: -; CDR3aa: CAISESLGVGQPQHF; CDR3nt: TGTGCCATCAGTGAATCCCTAGGAGTGGGTCAGCCCCAGCATTTT
j_gene: TRBJ2-7; d_gene: -; v_gene: TRBV14; abundance: -; CDR3aa: CASSQVVGQGTYEQYF; CDR3nt: TGTGCCAGCAGCCAAGTAGTAGGACAAGGAACCTACGAGCAGTACTTC
j_gene: TRBJ2-1; d_gene: TRBD1; v_gene: TRBV9; abundance: -; CDR3aa: CASSVGGTGLGNEQFF; CDR3nt: TGTGCCAGCAGCGTAGGCGGGACAGGGCTAGGCAATGAGCAGTTCTTC